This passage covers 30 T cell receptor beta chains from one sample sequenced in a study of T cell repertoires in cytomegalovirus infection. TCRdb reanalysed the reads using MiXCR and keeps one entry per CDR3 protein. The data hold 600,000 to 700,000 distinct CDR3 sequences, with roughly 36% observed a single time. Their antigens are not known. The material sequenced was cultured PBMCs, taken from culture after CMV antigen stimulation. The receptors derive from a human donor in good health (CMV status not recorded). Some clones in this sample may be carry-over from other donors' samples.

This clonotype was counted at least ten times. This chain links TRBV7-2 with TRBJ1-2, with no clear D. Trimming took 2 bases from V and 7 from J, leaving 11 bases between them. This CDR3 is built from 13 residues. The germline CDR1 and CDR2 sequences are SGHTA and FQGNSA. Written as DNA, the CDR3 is TGTGCCAGCAGCTTATTGGCGGCTATTGGCTACACCTTC. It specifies CASSLLAAIGYTF.

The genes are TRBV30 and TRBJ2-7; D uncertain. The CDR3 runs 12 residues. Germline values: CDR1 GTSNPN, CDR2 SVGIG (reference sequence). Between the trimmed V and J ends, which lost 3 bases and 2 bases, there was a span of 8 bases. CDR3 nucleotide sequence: TGTGCCTGGAGCCCGCCTACCTACGAGCAGTACTTC. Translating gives CAWSPPTYEQYF.

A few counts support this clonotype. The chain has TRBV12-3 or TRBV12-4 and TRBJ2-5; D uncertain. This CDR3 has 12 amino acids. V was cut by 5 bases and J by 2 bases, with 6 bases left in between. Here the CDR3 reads CASSKRQETQYF. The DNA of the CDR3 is TGTGCCAGCAGTAAACGACAAGAGACCCAGTACTTC.

CDR3 in amino acids: CASSKQGTNSPLHF. CDR3 nucleotides: TGTGCCAGCAGTAAACAGGGGACCAATTCACCCCTCCACTTT. The chain uses TRBV12-3 or TRBV12-4 and TRBJ1-6; 7 bases map to TRBD1. The CDR3 loop spans 14 amino acids. Trimming cost V 5 bases and J 7 bases; bases outside gene matches: 5.

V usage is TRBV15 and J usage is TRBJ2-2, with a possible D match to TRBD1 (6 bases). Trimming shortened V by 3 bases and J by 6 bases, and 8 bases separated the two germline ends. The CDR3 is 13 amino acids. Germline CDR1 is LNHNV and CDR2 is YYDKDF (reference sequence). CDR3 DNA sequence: TGTGCCACCAGCAGCGACAGGTCCGGGGAGCTGTTTTTT. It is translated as CATSSDRSGELFF. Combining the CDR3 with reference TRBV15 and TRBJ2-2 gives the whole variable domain DAMVIQNPRYQVTQFGKPVTLSCSQTLNHNVMYWYQQKSSQAPKLLFHYYDKDFNNEADTPDNFQSRRPNTSFCFLDIRSPGLGDTAMYLCATSSDRSGELFFGEGSRLTVL.

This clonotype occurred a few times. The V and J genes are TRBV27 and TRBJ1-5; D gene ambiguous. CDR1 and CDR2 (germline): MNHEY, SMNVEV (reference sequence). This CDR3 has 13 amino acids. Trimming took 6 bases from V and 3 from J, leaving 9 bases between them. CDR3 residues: CASRYSYNQPQHF. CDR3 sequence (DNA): TGTGCCAGCAGATACAGCTACAATCAGCCCCAGCATTTT.

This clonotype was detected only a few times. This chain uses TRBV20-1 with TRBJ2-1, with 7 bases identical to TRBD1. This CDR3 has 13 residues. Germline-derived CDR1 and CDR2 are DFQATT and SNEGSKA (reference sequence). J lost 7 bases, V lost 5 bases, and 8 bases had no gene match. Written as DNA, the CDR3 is TGCAGTGCTCCCCGGACAGGACGTAATGAGCAGTTCTTC. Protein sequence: CSAPRTGRNEQFF.

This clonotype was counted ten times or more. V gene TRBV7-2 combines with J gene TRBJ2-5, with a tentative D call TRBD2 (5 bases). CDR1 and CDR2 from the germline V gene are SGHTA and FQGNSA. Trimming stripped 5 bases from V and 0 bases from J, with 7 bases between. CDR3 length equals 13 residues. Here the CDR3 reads CASSRGYQETQYF. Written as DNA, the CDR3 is TGTGCCAGCAGCAGAGGGTACCAAGAGACCCAGTACTTC.

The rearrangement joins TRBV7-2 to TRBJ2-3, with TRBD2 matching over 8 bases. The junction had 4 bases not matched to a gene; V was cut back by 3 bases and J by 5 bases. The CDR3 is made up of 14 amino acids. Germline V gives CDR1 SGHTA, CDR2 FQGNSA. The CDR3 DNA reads TGTGCCAGCAGCTTTGACGGGGGGGGAGATACGCAGTATTTT. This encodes CASSFDGGGDTQYF.

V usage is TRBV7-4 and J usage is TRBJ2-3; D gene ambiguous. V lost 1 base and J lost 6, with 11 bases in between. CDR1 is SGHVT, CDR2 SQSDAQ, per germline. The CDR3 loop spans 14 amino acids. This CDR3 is CASSLGVVTDTQYF. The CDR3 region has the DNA TGTGCCAGCAGCTTAGGGGTGGTCACGGATACGCAGTATTTT.

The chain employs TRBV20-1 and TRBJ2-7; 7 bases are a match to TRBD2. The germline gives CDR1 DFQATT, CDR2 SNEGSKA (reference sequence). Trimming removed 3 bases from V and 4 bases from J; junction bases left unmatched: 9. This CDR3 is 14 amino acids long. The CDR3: CSASRPGGRYEQYF. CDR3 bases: TGCAGTGCTAGCCGACCGGGAGGAAGGTACGAGCAGTACTTC.

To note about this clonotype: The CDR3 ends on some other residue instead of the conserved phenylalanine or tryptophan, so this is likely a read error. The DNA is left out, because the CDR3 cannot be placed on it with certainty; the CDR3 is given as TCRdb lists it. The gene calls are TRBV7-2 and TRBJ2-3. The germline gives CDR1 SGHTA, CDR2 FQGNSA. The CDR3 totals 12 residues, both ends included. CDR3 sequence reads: CASSLWLDTQDV.

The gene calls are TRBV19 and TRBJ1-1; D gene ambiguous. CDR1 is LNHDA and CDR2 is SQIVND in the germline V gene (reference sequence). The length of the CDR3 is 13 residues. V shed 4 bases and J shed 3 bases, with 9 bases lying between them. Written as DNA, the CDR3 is TGTGCCAGTAGTAAAGACCGGTACACTGAAGCTTTCTTT. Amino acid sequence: CASSKDRYTEAFF.

CDR3 DNA sequence: TGTGCCAGCAAGGAGAATGAAAAACTGTTTTTT. Its translation is CASKENEKLFF. V usage is TRBV6-8 and J usage is TRBJ1-4; D is unclear. Germline CDR1 reads MNHGY; CDR2 reads SAAAGT. The CDR3 has 11 amino acids. Trimming stripped 7 bases from V and 5 bases from J, with 5 bases between.

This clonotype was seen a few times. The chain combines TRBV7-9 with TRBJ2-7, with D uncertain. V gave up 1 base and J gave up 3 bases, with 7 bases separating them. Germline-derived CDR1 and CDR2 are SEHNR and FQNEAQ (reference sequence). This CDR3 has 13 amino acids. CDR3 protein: CASSLEWGYEQYF. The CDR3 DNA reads TGTGCCAGCAGCTTAGAGTGGGGCTACGAGCAGTACTTC.

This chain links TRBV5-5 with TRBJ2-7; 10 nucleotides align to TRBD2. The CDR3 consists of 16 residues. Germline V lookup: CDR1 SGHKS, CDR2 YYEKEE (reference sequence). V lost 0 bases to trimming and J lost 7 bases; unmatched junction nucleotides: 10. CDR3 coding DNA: TGTGCCAGCAGCTTGGCCTGGCTAGCGGGGGCCGGAGAGCAGTACTTC. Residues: CASSLAWLAGAGEQYF.

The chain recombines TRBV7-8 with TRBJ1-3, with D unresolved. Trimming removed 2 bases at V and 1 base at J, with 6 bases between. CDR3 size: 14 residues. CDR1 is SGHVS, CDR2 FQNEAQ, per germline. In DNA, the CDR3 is TGTGCCAGCAGCTTACCCCAGTCTGGAAACACCATATATTTT. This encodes CASSLPQSGNTIYF.

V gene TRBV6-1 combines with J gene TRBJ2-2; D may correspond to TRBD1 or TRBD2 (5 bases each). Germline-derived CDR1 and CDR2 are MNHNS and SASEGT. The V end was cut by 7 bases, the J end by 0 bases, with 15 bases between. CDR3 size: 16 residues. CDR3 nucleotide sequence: TGTGCCAGCAATCCGGGGCATTCCGCGAACACCGGGGAGCTGTTTTTT. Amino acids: CASNPGHSANTGELFF.

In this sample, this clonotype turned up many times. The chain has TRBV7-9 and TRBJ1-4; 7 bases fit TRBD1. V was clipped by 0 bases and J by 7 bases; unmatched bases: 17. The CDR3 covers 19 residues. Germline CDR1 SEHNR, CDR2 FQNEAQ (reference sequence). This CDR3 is CASSLARAGRTGVGEKLFF. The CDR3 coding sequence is TGTGCCAGCAGCTTAGCCAGAGCCGGGCGGACAGGCGTAGGTGAAAAACTGTTTTTT. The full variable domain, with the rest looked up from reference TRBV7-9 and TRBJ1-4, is DTGVSQNPRHKITKRGQNVTFRCDPISEHNRLYWYRQTLGQGPEFLTYFQNEAQLEKSRLLSDRFSAERPKGSFSTLEIQRTEQGDSAMYLCASSLARAGRTGVGEKLFFGSGTQLSVL.

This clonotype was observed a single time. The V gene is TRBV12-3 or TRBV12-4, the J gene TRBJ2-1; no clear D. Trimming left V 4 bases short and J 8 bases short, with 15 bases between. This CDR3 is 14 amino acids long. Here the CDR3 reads CASSSQENVYEQFF. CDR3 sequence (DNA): TGTGCCAGCAGTTCGCAGGAGAACGTCTATGAGCAGTTCTTC.

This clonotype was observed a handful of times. The CDR3 sequence is CASSKTLAGDEQFF. The CDR3 DNA follows: TGTGCCAGCAGCAAAACTCTAGCGGGAGATGAGCAGTTCTTC. The chain combines TRBV11-2 with TRBJ2-1, with 10 bases identical to TRBD2. The CDR3 has 14 amino acids. V was clipped by 5 bases and J by 8 bases; unmatched bases: 6. Germline V gives CDR1 SGHAT, CDR2 FQNNGV.

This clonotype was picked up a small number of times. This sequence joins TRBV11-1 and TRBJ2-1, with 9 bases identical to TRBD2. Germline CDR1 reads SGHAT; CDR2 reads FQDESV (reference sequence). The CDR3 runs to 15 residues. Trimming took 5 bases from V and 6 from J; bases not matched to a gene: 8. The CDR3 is CASSRSGGIGNEQFF. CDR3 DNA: TGTGCCAGCAGCCGCAGCGGGGGGATCGGCAATGAGCAGTTCTTC.

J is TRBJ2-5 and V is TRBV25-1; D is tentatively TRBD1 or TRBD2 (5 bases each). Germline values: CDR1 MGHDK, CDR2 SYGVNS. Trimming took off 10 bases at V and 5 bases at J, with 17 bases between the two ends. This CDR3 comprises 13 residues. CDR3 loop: CATLRGWGETQYF. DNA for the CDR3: TGTGCCACCCTTAGGGGTTGGGGGGAGACCCAGTACTTC. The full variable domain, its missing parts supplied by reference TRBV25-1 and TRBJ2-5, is EADIYQTPRYLVIGTGKKITLECSQTMGHDKMYWYQQDPGMELHLIHYSYGVNSTEKGDLSSESTVSRIRTEHFPLTLESARPSHTSQYLCATLRGWGETQYFGPGTRLLVL.

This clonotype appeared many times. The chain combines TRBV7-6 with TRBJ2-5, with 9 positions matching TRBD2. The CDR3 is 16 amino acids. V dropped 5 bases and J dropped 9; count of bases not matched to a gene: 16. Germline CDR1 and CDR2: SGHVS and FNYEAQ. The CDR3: CASSRTGGRAGRAQYF. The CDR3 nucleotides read TGTGCCAGCAGCCGTACTGGCGGGAGGGCCGGAAGGGCCCAGTACTTC.

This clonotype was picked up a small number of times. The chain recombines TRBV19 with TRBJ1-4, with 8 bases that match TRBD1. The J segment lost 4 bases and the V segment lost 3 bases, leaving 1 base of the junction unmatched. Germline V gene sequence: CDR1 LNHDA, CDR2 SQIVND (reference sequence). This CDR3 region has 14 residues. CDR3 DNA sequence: TGTGCCAGTAGTATTACAGGGGGTAATGAAAAACTGTTTTTT. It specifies CASSITGGNEKLFF.

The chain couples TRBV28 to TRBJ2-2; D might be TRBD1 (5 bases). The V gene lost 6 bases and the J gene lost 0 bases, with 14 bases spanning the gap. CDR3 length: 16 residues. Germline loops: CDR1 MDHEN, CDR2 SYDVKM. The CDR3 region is CASSPAGSANTGELFF. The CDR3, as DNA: TGTGCCAGCAGCCCCGCAGGGTCCGCGAACACCGGGGAGCTGTTTTTT.

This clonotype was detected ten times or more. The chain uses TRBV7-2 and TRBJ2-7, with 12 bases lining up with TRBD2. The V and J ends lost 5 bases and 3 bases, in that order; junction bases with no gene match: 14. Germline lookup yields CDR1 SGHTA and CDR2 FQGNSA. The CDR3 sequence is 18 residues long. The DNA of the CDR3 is TGTGCCAGCAGCCGGACTAGCGGGACTTACCCCGACGGCTACGAGCAGTACTTC. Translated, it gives CASSRTSGTYPDGYEQYF.

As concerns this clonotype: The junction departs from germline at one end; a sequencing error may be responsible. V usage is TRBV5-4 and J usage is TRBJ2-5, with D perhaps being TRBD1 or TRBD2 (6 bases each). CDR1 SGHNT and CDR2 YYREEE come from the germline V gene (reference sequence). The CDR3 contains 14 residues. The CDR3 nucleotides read TGCGCCAGCAGCTCACTAGCAGGGGAAGAGGCCCAGTACTTC. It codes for CASSSLAGEEAQYF.

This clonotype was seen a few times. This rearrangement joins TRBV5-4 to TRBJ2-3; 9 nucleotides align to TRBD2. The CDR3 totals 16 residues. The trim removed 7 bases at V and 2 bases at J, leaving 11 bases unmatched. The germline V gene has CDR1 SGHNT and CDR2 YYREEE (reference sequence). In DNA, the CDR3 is TGTGCCAGCCGCTCCTGGACTAGCGAAACCACAGATACGCAGTATTTT. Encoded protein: CASRSWTSETTDTQYF. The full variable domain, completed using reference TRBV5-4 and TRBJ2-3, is ETGVTQSPTHLIKTRGQQVTLRCSSQSGHNTVSWYQQALGQGPQFIFQYYREEENGRGNFPPRFSGLQFPNYSSELNVNALELDDSALYLCASRSWTSETTDTQYFGPGTRLTVL.

The CDR3 is CASGFSVGLGTGANVLTF. CDR3 DNA: TGTGCTAGTGGTTTCTCAGTGGGGTTGGGGACTGGGGCCAACGTCCTGACTTTC. The chain couples TRBV12-5 to TRBJ2-6, with unresolved D. Between the trimmed V and J ends, which lost 3 bases and 2 bases, there was a span of 17 bases. The germline CDR1 and CDR2 sequences are LGHNT and FRNRAP. CDR3 length: 18 residues.